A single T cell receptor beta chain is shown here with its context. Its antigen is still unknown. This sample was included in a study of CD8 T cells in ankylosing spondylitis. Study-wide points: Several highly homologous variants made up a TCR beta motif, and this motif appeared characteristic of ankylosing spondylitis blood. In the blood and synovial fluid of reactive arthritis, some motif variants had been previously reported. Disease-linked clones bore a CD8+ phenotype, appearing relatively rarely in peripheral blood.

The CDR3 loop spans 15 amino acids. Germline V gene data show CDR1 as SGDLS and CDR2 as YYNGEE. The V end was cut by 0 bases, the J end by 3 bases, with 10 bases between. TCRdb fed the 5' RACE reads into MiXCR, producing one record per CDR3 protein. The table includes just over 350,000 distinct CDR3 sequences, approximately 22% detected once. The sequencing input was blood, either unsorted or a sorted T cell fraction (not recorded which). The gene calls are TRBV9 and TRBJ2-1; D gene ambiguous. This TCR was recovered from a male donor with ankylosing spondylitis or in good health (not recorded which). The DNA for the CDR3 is TGTGCCAGCAGCGTAGCTGGACCCATCTACAATGAGCAGTTCTTC. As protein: CASSVAGPIYNEQFF.